Each of the 26 T cell receptor beta chains below was sequenced from the same sample in a study of yellow fever vaccine responses in identical twins. Each CDR3 protein is one row after TCRdb ran MiXCR on the RT-PCR reads. The data show under 4,000 distinct CDR3 sequences, approximately 81% seen once. Sequencing used T cells from blood (PBMCs), unsorted or a sorted subset (not recorded which), obtained before or after yellow fever vaccination (not recorded which). The source of these receptors is a woman between 18 and 29 years old who received the yellow fever vaccine.

The chain combines TRBV12-3 or TRBV12-4 with TRBJ2-7; 9 nucleotides align to TRBD1. Germline trimming cut 4 bases from V and 3 bases from J; bases unmatched to any gene: 1. The CDR3 loop spans 13 amino acids. CDR3 bases: TGTGCCAGCAGTTCGGGACAGGGCTACGAGCAGTACTTC. As protein: CASSSGQGYEQYF.

The chain carries TRBV4-1 and TRBJ2-1; D unresolved. V lost 0 bases and J 8 bases, leaving 14 bases between the germline ends. Germline assignment: CDR1 MGHRA and CDR2 YSYEKL. CDR3 length: 15 amino acids. The CDR3: CASSQDRLAWDEQFF. For the CDR3, the DNA is TGCGCCAGCAGCCAAGATAGGCTGGCTTGGGATGAGCAGTTCTTC.

V usage is TRBV25-1 and J usage is TRBJ2-3; D unresolved. Germline values: CDR1 MGHDK, CDR2 SYGVNS. Between the trimmed V and J ends, which lost 5 bases and 8 bases, there was a span of 11 bases. CDR3 length: 12 amino acids. DNA of the CDR3: TGTGCCAGCAGTCCTTCGGTCAGTACGCAGTATTTT. It yields the protein CASSPSVSTQYF. Together with reference TRBV25-1 and TRBJ2-3, the CDR3 gives the full variable domain: EADIYQTPRYLVIGTGKKITLECSQTMGHDKMYWYQQDPGMELHLIHYSYGVNSTEKGDLSSESTVSRIRTEHFPLTLESARPSHTSQYLCASSPSVSTQYFGPGTRLTVL.

V is TRBV15 and J is TRBJ1-4; 8 bases agree with TRBD1. The V and J ends lost 3 bases and 7 bases, in that order; junction bases with no gene match: 10. The germline V gene has CDR1 LNHNV and CDR2 YYDKDF (reference sequence). The CDR3 has 16 amino acids. CDR3 in DNA: TGTGCCACCAGCAGCGGACAGGGTGATTCGTCTGAAAAACTGTTTTTT. It encodes CATSSGQGDSSEKLFF.

V and J are TRBV5-5 and TRBJ2-1, with 12 nucleotides matching TRBD2. CDR3 length equals 14 residues. V lost 4 bases, J lost 6 bases, and 2 bases stayed unmatched. Germline lookup yields CDR1 SGHKS and CDR2 YYEKEE (reference sequence). CDR3 protein: CASSMGLAGNEQFF. CDR3 DNA sequence: TGTGCCAGCAGCATGGGACTAGCGGGCAATGAGCAGTTCTTC.

This rearrangement joins TRBV2 to TRBJ2-1; D gene ambiguous. Trimming left V 6 bases short and J 3 bases short, with 6 bases between. Germline V gene lookup returns CDR1 SNHLY and CDR2 FYNNEI. The CDR3 is 12 amino acids. The CDR3 loop is CASRDFYNEQFF. CDR3 DNA sequence: TGTGCCAGCAGGGATTTCTACAATGAGCAGTTCTTC.

CDR3 in amino acids: CASSQAGYEQYF. The CDR3 region has the DNA TGCGCCAGCAGCCAAGCAGGCTACGAGCAGTACTTC. The gene calls are TRBV4-3 and TRBJ2-7; D is uncertain. CDR1 is LGHNA, CDR2 YSLEER, per germline. This CDR3 contains 12 residues. The V gene lost 1 base and the J gene lost 3 bases, with 4 bases spanning the gap.

The chain links TRBV29-1 to TRBJ1-6; D is ambiguous. This CDR3 spans 13 amino acids. Deletions cut 4 bases from V and 6 bases from J, with 10 bases between. Germline CDR1 and CDR2: SQVTM and ANQGSEA. Written as DNA, the CDR3 is TGCAGCGTTGCTTTTGGGATTAATTCACCCCTCCACTTT. It yields the protein CSVAFGINSPLHF.

V gene TRBV19 combines with J gene TRBJ1-2; D may be TRBD1 (6 bases). This CDR3 is built from 13 residues. CDR1 is LNHDA, CDR2 SQIVND, per germline (reference sequence). V was pared by 8 bases and J by 6 bases, with 16 bases between. The CDR3 sequence is CASDPGGRHGYTF. The DNA of the CDR3 is TGTGCCAGTGACCCGGGGGGCAGGCATGGCTACACCTTC.

The chain links TRBV12-3 or TRBV12-4 to TRBJ2-7; 13 bases are shared with TRBD2. The J segment lost 5 bases and the V segment lost 3 bases, leaving 13 bases of the junction unmatched. CDR3 length: 18 amino acids. The CDR3 nucleotides read TGTGCCAGCAGTTTCGATTTTACTAGCGGGGGGGCGGGTAACGAGCAGTACTTC. It translates to CASSFDFTSGGAGNEQYF.

This clonotype occurred once. The chain couples TRBV12-3 or TRBV12-4 to TRBJ1-4, with unresolved D. CDR3 length equals 14 residues. Trimming shortened V by 7 bases and J by 7 bases, and 16 bases separated the two germline ends. CDR3 DNA sequence: TGTGCCAGCACCGCCGACCCGGCGGCTGAAAAACTGTTTTTT. Residues: CASTADPAAEKLFF.

The chain couples TRBV5-1 to TRBJ2-1; D may be TRBD1 or TRBD2 (5 bases each). The CDR3 has 15 residues. CDR1 SGHRS and CDR2 YFSETQ come from the germline V gene. The V and J ends lost 4 bases and 0 bases respectively, with 11 bases between them. The CDR3 nucleotides read TGCGCCAGCAGCCGGGACGTTGTCTCCTACAATGAGCAGTTCTTC. Translation: CASSRDVVSYNEQFF.

The chain combines TRBV6-5 with TRBJ1-2; 10 positions match TRBD1. J lost 3 bases, V lost 2 bases, and 9 bases had no gene match. The CDR3 is 17 amino acids. In germline, CDR1 is MNHEY, CDR2 SVGAGI. CDR3 in DNA: TGTGCCAGCAGTTACCTCACCCGACAGGGGGCGGACTATGGCTACACCTTC. It encodes CASSYLTRQGADYGYTF.

The gene calls are TRBV11-3 and TRBJ2-7; no firm D call. Trimming took off 0 bases at V and 2 bases at J, with 11 bases between the two ends. The V gene's germline CDR1 is SGHNT and CDR2 YENEEA. The CDR3 consists of 15 residues. CDR3 DNA: TGTGCCAGCAGCTTAGAAGCTATGGGCCCCTACGAGCAGTACTTC. As protein: CASSLEAMGPYEQYF.

The chain employs TRBV11-2 and TRBJ2-7, with D perhaps matching TRBD2 (5 bases). Germline V gene sequence: CDR1 SGHAT, CDR2 FQNNGV. Between the trimmed V and J ends, which lost 5 bases and 4 bases, there was a span of 15 bases. The CDR3 runs 14 residues. For the CDR3, the DNA is TGTGCCAGCAGCAAGGACTTCATGGGTTACGAGCAGTACTTC. It translates to CASSKDFMGYEQYF.

This chain connects TRBV21-1 to TRBJ2-6; the table's TRBD2 call for D was not verified on the DNA. TRBV21-1 is labeled a pseudogene. The CDR3 has 18 amino acids. The CDR3 spells CASSKAPPPASGANVLTF. For the CDR3, the DNA is TGTGCCAGCAGCAAAGCCCCGCCGCCGGCGTCTGGGGCCAACGTCCTGACTTTC.

In this sample, this clonotype turned up once. The CDR3 here is CASSYKTVGANTGELFF. The DNA of the CDR3 is TGTGCCAGCAGTTACAAGACTGTTGGGGCCAACACCGGGGAGCTGTTTTTT. The gene calls are TRBV6-2 or TRBV6-3 and TRBJ2-2, with D perhaps matching TRBD1 (5 bases). The CDR3 extends over 17 amino acids. Trimming took 2 bases from V and 2 from J, leaving 15 bases between them. Germline CDR1 MNHEY, CDR2 SVGEGT.

V is TRBV12-3 or TRBV12-4 and J is TRBJ1-6; D uncertain. The germline V and J ends were trimmed by 6 bases and 14 bases, with 17 bases remaining between them. The CDR3 sequence is 13 residues long. CDR3 amino acids: CASRKTDGITLHF. CDR3 sequence (DNA): TGTGCCAGCAGGAAGACTGATGGTATCACCCTCCACTTT.

The chain uses TRBV6-6 and TRBJ2-5; D may correspond to TRBD1 or TRBD2 (5 bases each). Germline V gene data show CDR1 as MNHNY and CDR2 as SVGAGI (reference sequence). V was clipped by 2 bases and J by 4 bases, with 8 bases between them. The CDR3 length is 13 residues. As DNA, the CDR3 is TGTGCCAGCAGTTACCCAGGGACAGAGACCCAGTACTTC. Translation: CASSYPGTETQYF.

CDR3 coding DNA: TGCAGCGCAAACTGGGCCTCAGGGGAGACCCAGTACTTC. It codes for CSANWASGETQYF. The chain has TRBV29-1 and TRBJ2-5; tentatively, D is TRBD1 (5 bases). The V end was cut by 7 bases, the J end by 5 bases, with 17 bases between. This CDR3 has 13 amino acids. Per the germline V gene, CDR1 is SQVTM and CDR2 is ANQGSEA.

The chain combines TRBV29-1 with TRBJ2-7; TRBD2 might be the D (5 bases). Germline V gene sequence: CDR1 SQVTM, CDR2 ANQGSEA. The CDR3 runs to 12 residues. V lost 3 bases to trimming and J lost 2 bases, with 8 bases between them. The DNA of the CDR3 is TGCAGCGTTGAGAGGGATACCTACGAGCAGTACTTC. This sequence encodes CSVERDTYEQYF.

This clonotype was found once. The J gene is TRBJ2-2, the V gene TRBV2; 10 nucleotides match TRBD2. Germline-derived CDR1 and CDR2 are SNHLY and FYNNEI. The CDR3 is 17 residues long. After removal of 2 bases from V and 1 base from J, the junction contained 4 bases not matched to a gene. CDR3 nucleotide sequence: TGTGCCAGCAGTGAAATGGGACTAGCGCTGAACACCGGGGAGCTGTTTTTT. Protein sequence: CASSEMGLALNTGELFF.

V gene TRBV20-1 combines with J gene TRBJ2-7; 9 bases line up with TRBD1. CDR3 size: 14 residues. Germline trimming cut 2 bases from V and 2 bases from J; bases unmatched to any gene: 4. The germline V gene has CDR1 DFQATT and CDR2 SNEGSKA (reference sequence). The CDR3 DNA reads TGCAGTGCTAGATCCCGGGACAGGGCCTACGAGCAGTACTTC. This gives the protein CSARSRDRAYEQYF.

In this sample, this clonotype turned up once. V is TRBV6-5 and J is TRBJ2-7; D possibly corresponds to TRBD1 (6 bases). CDR3 length: 14 amino acids. CDR1 and CDR2 from the germline V gene are MNHEY and SVGAGI. Between the trimmed V and J ends, which lost 0 bases and 2 bases, there was a span of 8 bases. The CDR3 loop is CASSYSRGPYEQYF. The CDR3 DNA reads TGTGCCAGCAGTTACTCCAGGGGTCCCTACGAGCAGTACTTC.

The V gene is TRBV11-1, the J gene TRBJ2-1; no definite D call. V dropped 1 base and J dropped 6 bases, with 13 bases sitting between them. Per the germline V gene, CDR1 is SGHAT and CDR2 is FQDESV (reference sequence). The CDR3 consists of 15 residues. The CDR3 loop reads CASSLVQTRGNEQFF. In DNA form, the CDR3 reads TGTGCCAGCAGCTTAGTACAGACCCGAGGCAATGAGCAGTTCTTC.

J is TRBJ1-2 and V is TRBV6-5; D not certain. The ends were cut back, 0 bases at V and 9 bases at J, with 17 bases in the middle. The CDR3 totals 15 residues. Looked up from germline, CDR1 is MNHEY and CDR2 is SVGAGI. CDR3 DNA: TGTGCCAGCAGTTACTCAGATAATCTGGGTCCAAGCTACACCTTC. It is translated as CASSYSDNLGPSYTF.